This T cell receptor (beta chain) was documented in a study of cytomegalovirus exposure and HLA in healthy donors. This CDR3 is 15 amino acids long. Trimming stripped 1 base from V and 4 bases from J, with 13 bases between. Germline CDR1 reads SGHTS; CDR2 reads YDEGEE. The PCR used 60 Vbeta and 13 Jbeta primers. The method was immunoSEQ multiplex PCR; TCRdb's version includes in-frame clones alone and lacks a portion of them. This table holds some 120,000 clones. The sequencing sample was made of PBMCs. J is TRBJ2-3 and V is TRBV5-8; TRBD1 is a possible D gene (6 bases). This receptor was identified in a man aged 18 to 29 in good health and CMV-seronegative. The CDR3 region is CASSLSWGRADTQYF. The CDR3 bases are TGTGCCAGCAGCTTGTCCTGGGGGCGCGCAGATACGCAGTATTTT.